These 15 T cell receptor beta chains were sequenced from one sample in a study of T cells expressing NK-cell markers. Reprocessing the 5' RACE reads, TCRdb reports a single entry for every CDR3 protein and omits DNA. The sample totals a few hundred thousand distinct CDR3 sequences. What was sequenced was blood T cells: a sorted CD56 or NKG2C T cell subset, CD4+ or CD8+ T cells, or bulk PBMC T cells (not recorded which). These TCRs come from a man aged 18 to 69 in good health.

The CDR3 loop reads CASRPGLAGTEQFF. The chain is built from TRBV28 and TRBJ2-1; TCRdb's D gene call, TRBD2, goes unchecked for lack of DNA. The CDR3 spans 14 residues. CDR1 is MDHEN, CDR2 SYDVKM, per germline.

The chain couples TRBV7-9 to TRBJ1-2; TCRdb picks TRBD1, but there is no DNA to check that call. CDR3 length: 14 amino acids. CDR1 is SEHNR, CDR2 FQNEAQ, per germline (reference sequence). The CDR3 region is CASSRGQGDYGYTF. The full variable domain, its missing parts supplied by reference TRBV7-9 and TRBJ1-2, is DTGVSQNPRHKITKRGQNVTFRCDPISEHNRLYWYRQTLGQGPEFLTYFQNEAQLEKSRLLSDRFSAERPKGSFSTLEIQRTEQGDSAMYLCASSRGQGDYGYTFGSGTRLTVV.

The genes are TRBV20-1 and TRBJ2-1; TCRdb reports TRBD2, a call that lacks DNA to check it against. Germline V gene sequence: CDR1 DFQATT, CDR2 SNEGSKA (reference sequence). The CDR3 is 16 residues long. The CDR3 loop reads CSARQASGGGYNEQFF.

The V gene is TRBV23-1, the J gene TRBJ2-5. TRBV23-1 is annotated as an ORF whose role is uncertain. This CDR3 is built from 14 residues. This chain's CDR3 is CASSQFVLQETQYF.

The chain recombines TRBV12-3 or TRBV12-4 with TRBJ1-1; with no DNA, the TCRdb D assignment of TRBD1 cannot be verified. The CDR3 has 16 residues. The CDR3: CASRPGGGAWGTEAFF.

The gene calls are TRBV7-3 and TRBJ2-7; TCRdb names TRBD1, which stays unverified in the absence of DNA. The CDR3 spans 15 residues. Germline values: CDR1 SGHTA, CDR2 FQGTGA. The CDR3 loop reads CASSPTPRSGGEQYF.

The chain couples TRBV6-1 to TRBJ1-4; as DNA is missing, the TRBD1 call by TCRdb cannot be tested. The germline CDR1 and CDR2 sequences are MNHNS and SASEGT. The CDR3 has 17 residues. The CDR3 protein is CASRTGTGGLINEKLFF.

The J gene is TRBJ2-7, the V gene TRBV6-1; with no DNA, the TCRdb D assignment of TRBD1 cannot be verified. Germline lookup yields CDR1 MNHNS and CDR2 SASEGT. The CDR3 has 15 amino acids. The CDR3 sequence is CASSLKQGEGYEQYF.

The J gene is TRBJ2-7, the V gene TRBV6-1; as DNA is missing, the TRBD1 call by TCRdb cannot be tested. CDR3 size: 14 residues. Germline V CDR1 and CDR2: MNHNS, SASEGT. CDR3 loop: CASNQNQGAYEQYF.

J is TRBJ2-5 and V is TRBV7-6; TCRdb's assignment of TRBD1 cannot be checked, as there is no DNA. The germline V gene encodes CDR1 SGHVS and CDR2 FNYEAQ. The CDR3 spans 16 residues. CDR3 in amino acids: CASSRRRGQHQETQYF.

CDR3 region: CASRLEGQMNTGELFF. The chain uses TRBV11-3 and TRBJ2-2; TCRdb calls TRBD2, which cannot be checked without DNA. Germline V CDR1 and CDR2: SGHNT, YENEEA. The length of the CDR3 is 16 residues.

The V call is TRBV28, the J call TRBJ2-3. Germline V gene data show CDR1 as MDHEN and CDR2 as SYDVKM. The CDR3 covers 15 residues. The CDR3 here is CASSLAREPADTQYF.

J is TRBJ2-2 and V is TRBV12-3 or TRBV12-4; TCRdb lists TRBD2, though no DNA is available to test this call. The CDR3 consists of 20 residues. The CDR3 here is CASSPGGLAGGRRNTGELFF.

V is TRBV7-3 and J is TRBJ2-1. Germline values: CDR1 SGHTA, CDR2 FQGTGA. This CDR3 has 15 amino acids. This CDR3 reads CASSMDGKPYNEQFF.

The chain carries TRBV18 and TRBJ2-3. Germline-derived CDR1 and CDR2 are KGHSH and LQKENI. The CDR3 sequence is 14 residues long. The CDR3 is CASSNLASTDTQYF.